This is a list of T cell receptor beta chains from one sample in a study of T cells after yellow fever vaccination. TCRdb itself ran the 5' RACE reads through MiXCR, one entry per CDR3 protein. The data show 45,000 to 75,000 distinct CDR3 sequences, about 5.6% seen once. The starting material was PBMCs, either bulk or a sorted T-cell subset (CD4+, CD8+, memory, or dextramer-sorted; not recorded which), obtained on the day of the yellow fever booster vaccination. The receptors derive from a man in his late teens or twenties who received the YFV17D yellow fever vaccine. Each CDR3 is given with its conserved first and last residue. The D gene is left open where the match is weak. Some rows have no size entry. The others give once, few or many, or a class for an expanded clone.

CDR3 length	V gene	J gene	D gene	clone size	CDR3 DNA	CDR3 protein
18	TRBV6-6	TRBJ1-5	TRBD1	few	TGTGCCAGCAGCCCTGTTCTTTGGCAGGGGGCCACCAATCAGCCCCAGCATTTT	CASSPVLWQGATNQPQHF
13	TRBV7-3	TRBJ2-2	NA	many	TGTGCCAGCAGCCTCCCGGGCCCCGGGGAGCTGTTTTTT	CASSLPGPGELFF
13	TRBV7-9	TRBJ2-3	TRBD1	many	TGTGCCAGTCGGGACAGGGCATCGGATACGCAGTATTTT	CASRDRASDTQYF
12	TRBV2	TRBJ1-5	NA	many	TGTGCCAGCAGTGATTCAGGCTACAATCAGCATTTT	CASSDSGYNQHF
14	TRBV5-5	TRBJ2-7	NA	many	TGTGCCAGCAGCTTGAGGGACAATTTCTACGAGCAGTACTTC	CASSLRDNFYEQYF
14	TRBV3-1	TRBJ2-1	TRBD2	NA	TGTGCCAGCAGCCGCGGGGGGCCGGTTGCCGGGCAGTTCTTC	CASSRGGPVAGQFF
16	TRBV29-1	TRBJ1-2	NA	many	TGCAGCGTTATAGCGCCGACACTTTCTTACAACTATGGCTACACCTTC	CSVIAPTLSYNYGYTF
15	TRBV7-9	TRBJ1-2	NA	NA	TGTGCCAGCATCCAGACCCGTGGGCCCTACTATGGCTACACCTTC	CASIQTRGPYYGYTF
13	TRBV6-2/TRBV6-3	TRBJ1-5	NA	few	TGTGCCAGCATGTCGCGGATCAATCAGCCCCAGCATTTT	CASMSRINQPQHF
13	TRBV7-8	TRBJ1-5	NA	few	TGTGCCAGCAGCTTACAGGGGTATCAGCCCCAGCATTTT	CASSLQGYQPQHF
17	TRBV7-8	TRBJ1-5	NA	few	TGTGCCAGCAGCTTAGGCCGCGTTATTTATAGCAATCAGCCCCAGCATTTT	CASSLGRVIYSNQPQHF
14	TRBV4-3	TRBJ2-1	NA	many	TGCGCCAGCAGCCAAGCGGCGGGGTACAATGAGCAGTTCTTC	CASSQAAGYNEQFF
15	TRBV10-3	TRBJ1-2	NA	few	TGTGCCATCAGTGAGTCGAATCAAGGAAGGAATGGCTACACCTTC	CAISESNQGRNGYTF
16	TRBV5-5	TRBJ2-1	NA	few	TGTGCCAGCAGCTTGTCGGCTCTTCCTACCTACAATGAGCAGTTCTTC	CASSLSALPTYNEQFF
16	TRBV7-9	TRBJ1-2	NA	many	TGTGCCACCGATTCTGAGAAGCTGGGTCCTAGCGGGGGCTACACCTTC	CATDSEKLGPSGGYTF
14	TRBV19	TRBJ2-1	TRBD2	many	TGTGCCAGTAGTACCCGGACGGGAGGGGATGAGCAGTTCTTC	CASSTRTGGDEQFF
16	TRBV11-2	TRBJ2-7	TRBD2	NA	TGTGCCAGCAGCTTAGGACTAGCGGGGGGGACCTACGAGCAGTACTTC	CASSLGLAGGTYEQYF
14	TRBV14	TRBJ1-2	TRBD1	NA	TGTGCCAGCAGCCAGGACAGGGAAATCTATGGCTACACCTTC	CASSQDREIYGYTF
12	TRBV12-3/TRBV12-4	TRBJ1-2	TRBD1	many	TGTGCCAGCAGCGAACAGGGGTACGGCTACACCTTC	CASSEQGYGYTF
15	TRBV6-5	TRBJ1-5	TRBD1	many	TGTGCCAGCAGTTACGAGGGAGGGGGCGATCAGCCCCAGCATTTT	CASSYEGGGDQPQHF
15	TRBV24-1	TRBJ2-5	NA	many	TGTGCCACCAGTGTGTGGACGGGGGTAGCAGAGACCCAGTACTTC	CATSVWTGVAETQYF
14	TRBV5-1	TRBJ2-7	TRBD1	many	TGCGCCAGCAGCGCGGACAGGGCGTACTACGAGCAGTACTTC	CASSADRAYYEQYF
17	TRBV4-2	TRBJ2-3	TRBD2	few	TGTGCCAGCAGCCAAGACCCCGGACTAGCGGGGCCAGATACGCAGTATTTT	CASSQDPGLAGPDTQYF
14	TRBV27	TRBJ2-6	NA	many	TGTGCCAGCACCGAGATCTCTGGGGCCAACGTCCTGACTTTC	CASTEISGANVLTF
15	TRBV27	TRBJ2-6	TRBD1	many	TGTGCCAGCAGTTCGACAGGGAATGGGGCCAACGTCCTGACTTTC	CASSSTGNGANVLTF
15	TRBV11-2	TRBJ1-4	NA	few	TGTGCCAGCAGCCAAATGGGAACAGTTAATGAAAAACTGTTTTTT	CASSQMGTVNEKLFF
14	TRBV6-2/TRBV6-3	TRBJ1-4	TRBD1	many	TGTGCCAGCCGGAATTGGACAGGGGACGAAAAACTGTTTTTT	CASRNWTGDEKLFF
13	TRBV5-4	TRBJ2-5	NA	few	TGTGCCAGCAGCTTGGTGCCGCGCGAAACCCAGTACTTC	CASSLVPRETQYF
15	TRBV11-1	TRBJ2-1	TRBD1	NA	TGTGCCAGCACCCGTGGAAGGACAGGCTACAATGAGCAGTTCTTC	CASTRGRTGYNEQFF
14	TRBV6-6	TRBJ1-5	TRBD1	many	TGTGCCAGCACTAGACAGGGAGGGGTTCAGCCCCAGCATTTT	CASTRQGGVQPQHF
12	TRBV7-9	TRBJ2-7	NA	many	TGTGCCAGCGAAGGAGGGACCTACGAGCAGTACTTC	CASEGGTYEQYF
15	TRBV29-1	TRBJ1-2	TRBD1	many	TGCAGCGTTGACGGGGGAACAGGGGGCCCCTATGGCTACACCTTC	CSVDGGTGGPYGYTF
15	TRBV19	TRBJ1-4	NA	few	TGTGCCAGTAGCGGCGGGCAGAGTGTTGGTGAAAAACTGTTTTTT	CASSGGQSVGEKLFF
12	TRBV11-2	TRBJ2-3	NA	NA	TGTGCCAGCAGCTTAGGAGGATATACGCAGTATTTT	CASSLGGYTQYF
16	TRBV7-9	TRBJ2-2	TRBD1	NA	TGTGCCAGCAGGAATACCGGGACAGGGGTTACCGGGGAGCTGTTTTTT	CASRNTGTGVTGELFF
14	TRBV12-3/TRBV12-4	TRBJ2-5	NA	few	TGTGCCAGCAGTTCGACAGATATCCAAGAGACCCAGTACTTC	CASSSTDIQETQYF
14	TRBV7-9	TRBJ2-5	NA	NA	TGTGCCAGCAGCTTAGCGCAGGTCCAAGAGACCCAGTACTTC	CASSLAQVQETQYF
12	TRBV7-2	TRBJ1-5	NA	few	TGTGCCAGCAGTCCCGGGGACCGGCCCCAGCATTTT	CASSPGDRPQHF
16	TRBV7-3	TRBJ2-3	TRBD2	many	TGTGCCAGCAGCTCCTCTCCGGGGGGGCATGGAGATACGCAGTATTTT	CASSSSPGGHGDTQYF
14	TRBV10-3	TRBJ2-3	TRBD2	few	TGTGCCATCAGGACGGGGGGAGGGTCAGATACGCAGTATTTT	CAIRTGGGSDTQYF
15	TRBV7-3	TRBJ2-1	TRBD2	NA	TGTGCCAGCAGTAAAGGGACTAGCGTTAACAATGAGCAGTTCTTC	CASSKGTSVNNEQFF
14	TRBV11-2	TRBJ2-7	TRBD1	many	TGTGCCAGCAGCTCCATCACAGGGGCCCACGAGCAGTACTTC	CASSSITGAHEQYF
15	TRBV7-8	TRBJ1-4	NA	NA	TGTGCCAGCAGACTCCGGGGCACCTTAGCCGAAAAACTGTTTTTT	CASRLRGTLAEKLFF
14	TRBV5-1	TRBJ2-5	TRBD1	many	TGCGCCAGCAGCTCCACCACAGGGGTGGAGACCCAGTACTTC	CASSSTTGVETQYF
19	TRBV4-1	TRBJ2-6	NA	few	TGCGCCAGCAGCCAAGAGGGGGGCAGGGGACCCTCTGGGGCCAACGTCCTGACTTTC	CASSQEGGRGPSGANVLTF
15	TRBV20-1	TRBJ2-5	NA	many	TGCAGTGCCAGGCCAGTAGAGCAGGGCCAAGAGACCCAGTACTTC	CSARPVEQGQETQYF
11	TRBV5-6	TRBJ2-7	NA	few	TGTGCCAGCAGCTTGTCAGGGGAGCAGTACTTC	CASSLSGEQYF
13	TRBV12-3/TRBV12-4	TRBJ2-6	NA	many	TGTGCCAGCAGTCCCTCTGGGGCCAACGTCCTGACTTTC	CASSPSGANVLTF
13	TRBV27	TRBJ2-2	NA	NA	TGTGCCAGCAGTTTATCTCTTACCGGGGAGCTGTTTTTT	CASSLSLTGELFF